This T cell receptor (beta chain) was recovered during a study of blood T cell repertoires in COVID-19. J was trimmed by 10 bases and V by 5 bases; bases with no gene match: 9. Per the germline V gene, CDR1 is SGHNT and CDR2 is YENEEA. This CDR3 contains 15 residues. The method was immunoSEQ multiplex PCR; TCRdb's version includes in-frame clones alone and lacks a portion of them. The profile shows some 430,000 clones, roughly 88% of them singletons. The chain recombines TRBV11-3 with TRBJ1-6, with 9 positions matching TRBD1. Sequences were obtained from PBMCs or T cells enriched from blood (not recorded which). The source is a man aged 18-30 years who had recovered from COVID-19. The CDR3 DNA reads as TGTGCCAGCAGCCCTCGGGACAGGGTTGCATCACCCCTCCACTTT. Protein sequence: CASSPRDRVASPLHF.